A selection of T cell receptor beta chains follows, all from one sample in a study of T-cell reconstitution after alpha-beta-depleted transplantation in children. TCRdb processed the PCR reads anew with MiXCR; each CDR3 protein has one entry. The table shows 450,000 to 600,000 distinct CDR3 sequences, with roughly 10% occurring only once. Sequencing used PBMCs, obtained before TCRalphabeta/CD19-depleted stem cell transplant. The receptors were sampled from a child aged 2 to 10 with inherited bone marrow failure, due to receive a stem cell transplant. CDR3s include the opening cysteine and the closing phenylalanine or tryptophan. A D gene is named only where the DNA matches it firmly. Some rows have no size entry. The others give once, few or many, or a class for an expanded clone.

v_call	j_call	clone_size	d_call	cdr3_nt	cdr3_aa
TRBV20-1	TRBJ2-7	few	TRBD2	TGCAGTGCTAGAGATCGCACTAGCGGATACGAGCAGTACTTC	CSARDRTSGYEQYF
TRBV27	TRBJ2-7	few	TRBD2	TGTGCCAGCACCTCCGGGACTAGCGGGAGGGCCGAGCAGTACTTC	CASTSGTSGRAEQYF
TRBV5-1	TRBJ2-3	many	-	TGCGCCAGCAGCCCCGACGGGAGCGGGGATACGCAGTATTTT	CASSPDGSGDTQYF
TRBV28	TRBJ2-1	many	-	TGTGCCAGCATTCGTTGGGGGAATTGGGATGAGCAGTTCTTC	CASIRWGNWDEQFF
TRBV19	TRBJ2-1	-	TRBD2	TGTGCCAGTACAGCGGGAGGTCTCGGCTACAATGAGCAGTTCTTC	CASTAGGLGYNEQFF
TRBV2	TRBJ1-2	many	-	TGTGCCAGCAGTGAAACCACAGGGAGCTATGGCTACACCTTC	CASSETTGSYGYTF
TRBV12-3/TRBV12-4	TRBJ1-1	many	-	TGTGCCAGCAGGAACCGGGGGAGGAACACTGAAGCTTTCTTT	CASRNRGRNTEAFF
TRBV12-3/TRBV12-4	TRBJ2-5	-	-	TGTGCCAGCAGTGCCCGGTCCGAGACCCAGTACTTC	CASSARSETQYF
TRBV6-2/TRBV6-3	TRBJ1-2	many	-	TGTGCCAGCAGTTACGGCAGGAACTATGGCTACACCTTC	CASSYGRNYGYTF
TRBV20-1	TRBJ1-6	few	-	TGCAGTGCCCCGAAAGGGGTCACCTCCTATAATTCACCCCTCCACTTT	CSAPKGVTSYNSPLHF
TRBV12-3/TRBV12-4	TRBJ2-1	many	-	TGTGCCAGCAGTTTCTTCCCTTTCAATGAGCAGTTCTTC	CASSFFPFNEQFF
TRBV15	TRBJ2-2	many	-	TGTGCCACCAGAGGCGGGTATGGCGGGGAGCTGTTTTTT	CATRGGYGGELFF
TRBV20-1	TRBJ1-2	many	TRBD1	TGCAGTGCCCCGGAGGGGGCCTATGGCTACACCTTC	CSAPEGAYGYTF
TRBV7-9	TRBJ2-3	few	-	TGTGCCGTGAGGTGGGCAGATACGCAGTATTTT	CAVRWADTQYF
TRBV28	TRBJ2-7	-	TRBD1	TGTGCCAGCAGTTTAATAGACAGGGACGGGGAGCAGTACTTC	CASSLIDRDGEQYF
TRBV7-9	TRBJ2-7	many	TRBD1	TGTGCCAGCAGCCAAACCATTGGGACAGGGACCCACGAGCAGTACTTC	CASSQTIGTGTHEQYF
TRBV5-1	TRBJ2-3	many	TRBD2	TGCGCCAGCAGCTGGCGGGGAGGGGATCTCACAGATACGCAGTATTTT	CASSWRGGDLTDTQYF
TRBV5-4	TRBJ2-1	many	-	TGTGCCAGCAGCTGGGACGGCAATGAGCAGTTCTTC	CASSWDGNEQFF
TRBV12-3/TRBV12-4	TRBJ2-1	few	-	TGTGCCAGCAGTTTCGGGGACGGTTCCTACAATGAGCAGTTCTTC	CASSFGDGSYNEQFF
TRBV5-5	TRBJ2-7	many	TRBD1	TGTGCCAGCAGCCTTTACGACAGGGTCGAGCAGTACTTC	CASSLYDRVEQYF
TRBV2	TRBJ2-7	-	-	TGTGCCAGCAGCCAAGGGGGGCTATCGGGAGTTACCGAGCAGTACTTC	CASSQGGLSGVTEQYF
TRBV27	TRBJ2-7	-	-	TGTGCCAGTTTAAGACTGAAGAGCTCCTACGAGCAGTACTTC	CASLRLKSSYEQYF
TRBV4-1	TRBJ1-2	many	-	TGCGCCAGCAGCCTACGGACCGGGTACGGCTATGGCTACACCTTC	CASSLRTGYGYGYTF
TRBV12-3/TRBV12-4	TRBJ2-3	many	TRBD2	TGTGCCAGCAGGCAGGCGGGACTAGCGAGGAACACAGATACGCAGTATTTT	CASRQAGLARNTDTQYF
TRBV7-2	TRBJ2-5	many	-	TGTGCCAGCAGCTTAATCATCGGACAAGAGACCCAGTACTTC	CASSLIIGQETQYF
TRBV5-4	TRBJ2-1	few	-	TGTGCCAGCAGCCCCGGGCCCCTTGACAATGAGCAGTTCTTC	CASSPGPLDNEQFF
TRBV5-6	TRBJ2-1	many	-	TGTGCCAGCAGCTTGCCCCTTGCGGGCCCCAAAAGTGGAAATGAGCAGTTCTTC	CASSLPLAGPKSGNEQFF
TRBV12-3/TRBV12-4	TRBJ1-5	few	TRBD1	TGTGCCAGCAGTCCCTGGGACAGGGACAATCAGCCCCAGCATTTT	CASSPWDRDNQPQHF
TRBV27	TRBJ2-7	many	-	TGTGCCAGCAGTTTACTTCGACCAGCTAACATGAGGAGTGTCTACGAGCAGTACTTC	CASSLLRPANMRSVYEQYF
TRBV6-1	TRBJ2-2	-	TRBD2	TGTGCCAGCAGTCTTAAAGCGGGAGGGTCCGGGGAGCTGTTTTTT	CASSLKAGGSGELFF
TRBV9	TRBJ2-3	many	TRBD2	TGTGCCAGCAGCGTAGGATCGGGAGGGCCTATAGATACGCAGTATTTT	CASSVGSGGPIDTQYF
TRBV5-1	TRBJ2-6	-	-	TGCGCCAGCAGCGCCTATAGCGTGGCTGGGGCCAACGTCCTGACTTTC	CASSAYSVAGANVLTF
TRBV7-2	TRBJ1-5	-	-	TGTGCCAGCAGCTTGGGGCAGGGCATAAATCAGCCCCAGCATTTT	CASSLGQGINQPQHF
TRBV27	TRBJ2-3	-	TRBD2	TGTGCCAGCGCTCCCGGGACTAGTGTAGATACGCAGTATTTT	CASAPGTSVDTQYF
TRBV29-1	TRBJ2-7	many	TRBD2	TGCAGCGTTGAAGATCGGGGGGGAGATTACGAGCAGTACTTC	CSVEDRGGDYEQYF
TRBV10-3	TRBJ2-1	few	TRBD2	TGTGCCATCAGTGAGTTGATAGCGGGAGACGCAGGAGAGCAGTTCTTC	CAISELIAGDAGEQFF
TRBV12-3/TRBV12-4	TRBJ1-4	few	-	TGTGCCAGCAGTGGGACACCAACAACTAATGAAAAACTGTTTTTT	CASSGTPTTNEKLFF
TRBV20-1	TRBJ2-3	many	TRBD2	TGCAGTGTTGGGGCCTTAGTAGCGGGCCACCAAGATACGCAGTATTTT	CSVGALVAGHQDTQYF
TRBV29-1	TRBJ2-3	many	-	TGCAGCGTTGTGGGTGACAGGCGCGGTACGCAGTATTTT	CSVVGDRRGTQYF
TRBV12-3/TRBV12-4	TRBJ2-7	many	TRBD1	TGTGCCAGCAGTCCCGAGGGACAGGGGGCGTGGAAGCAGTACTTC	CASSPEGQGAWKQYF
TRBV5-1	TRBJ2-3	many	TRBD2	TGCGCCAGCAGCCCACGGACTAGCGCTAGCACAGATACGCAGTATTTT	CASSPRTSASTDTQYF
TRBV4-3	TRBJ2-3	few	-	TGCGCCAGCAGCCAGTGGGTTGGAGCCACAGATACGCAGTATTTT	CASSQWVGATDTQYF
TRBV20-1	TRBJ2-7	many	TRBD2	TGCAGTGCTGGGACTAGCGGGAGGGGAGACTACGAGCAGTACTTC	CSAGTSGRGDYEQYF
TRBV11-1	TRBJ2-1	many	TRBD2	TGTGCCAGCAGCTTAGTAGGGGCTAGCGGGAGTTTCTACAATGAGCAGTTCTTC	CASSLVGASGSFYNEQFF
TRBV19	TRBJ2-1	-	TRBD1	TGTGCCAGTAGTCCTTTGGGACAGGGGAACAATGAGCAGTTCTTC	CASSPLGQGNNEQFF
TRBV9	TRBJ2-7	many	-	TGTGCCAGCAGCGCCACAGGGGAGGGCCACGAGCAGTACTTC	CASSATGEGHEQYF
TRBV18	TRBJ2-7	few	-	TGTGCCAGCTCACCACCTTTTTTGACGGGCGTCGGCGAGCAGTACTTC	CASSPPFLTGVGEQYF